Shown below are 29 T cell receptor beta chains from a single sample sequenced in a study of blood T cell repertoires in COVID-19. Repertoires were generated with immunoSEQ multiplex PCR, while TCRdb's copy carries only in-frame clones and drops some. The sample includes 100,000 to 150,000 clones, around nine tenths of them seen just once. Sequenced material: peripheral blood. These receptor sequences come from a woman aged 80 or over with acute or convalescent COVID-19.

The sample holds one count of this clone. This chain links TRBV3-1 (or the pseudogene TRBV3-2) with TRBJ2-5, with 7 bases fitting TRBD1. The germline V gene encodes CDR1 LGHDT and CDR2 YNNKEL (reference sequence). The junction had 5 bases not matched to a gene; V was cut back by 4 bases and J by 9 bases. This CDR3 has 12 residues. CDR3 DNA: TGTGCCAGCAGCCGTCCAGGGGGAGCCCAGTACTTC. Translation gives CASSRPGGAQYF.

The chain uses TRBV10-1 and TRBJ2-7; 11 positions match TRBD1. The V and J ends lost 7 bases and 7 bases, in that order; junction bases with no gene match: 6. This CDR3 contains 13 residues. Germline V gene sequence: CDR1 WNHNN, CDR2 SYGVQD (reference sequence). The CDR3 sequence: CASIGQGADEQYF. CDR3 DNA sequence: TGCGCCAGCATCGGACAGGGGGCAGATGAGCAGTACTTC.

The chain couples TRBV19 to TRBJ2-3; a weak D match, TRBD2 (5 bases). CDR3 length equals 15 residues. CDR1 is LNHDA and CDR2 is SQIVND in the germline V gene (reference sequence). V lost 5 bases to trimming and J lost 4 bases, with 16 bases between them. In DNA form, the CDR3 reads TGTGCCAGTAGTGGTCTGTTCACCGGGGCAGATACGCAGTATTTT. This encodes CASSGLFTGADTQYF.

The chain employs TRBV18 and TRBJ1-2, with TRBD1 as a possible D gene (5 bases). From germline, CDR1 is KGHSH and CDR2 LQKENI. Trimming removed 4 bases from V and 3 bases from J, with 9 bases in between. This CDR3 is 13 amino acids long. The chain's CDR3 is CASSLTADYGYTF. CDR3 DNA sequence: TGTGCCAGCTCACTGACAGCTGACTATGGCTACACCTTC.

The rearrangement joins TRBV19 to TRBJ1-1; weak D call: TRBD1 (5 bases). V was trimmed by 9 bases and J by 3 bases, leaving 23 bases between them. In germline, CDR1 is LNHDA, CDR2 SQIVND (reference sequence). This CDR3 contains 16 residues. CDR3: CASHPRLRGGDTEAFF. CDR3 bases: TGTGCCAGCCATCCCCGGCTGAGGGGAGGAGACACTGAAGCTTTCTTT.

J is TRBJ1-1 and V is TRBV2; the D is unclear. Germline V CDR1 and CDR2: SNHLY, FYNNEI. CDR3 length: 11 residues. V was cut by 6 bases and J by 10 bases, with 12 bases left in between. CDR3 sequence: CASRSEDLAFF. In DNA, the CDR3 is TGTGCCAGCAGGTCAGAGGATTTAGCTTTCTTT.

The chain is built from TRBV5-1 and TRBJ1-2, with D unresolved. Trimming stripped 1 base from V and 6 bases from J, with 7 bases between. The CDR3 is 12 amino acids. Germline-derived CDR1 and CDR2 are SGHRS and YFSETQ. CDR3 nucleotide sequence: TGCGCCAGCAGCTTGAGCGGGAATGGCTACACCTTC. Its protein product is CASSLSGNGYTF.

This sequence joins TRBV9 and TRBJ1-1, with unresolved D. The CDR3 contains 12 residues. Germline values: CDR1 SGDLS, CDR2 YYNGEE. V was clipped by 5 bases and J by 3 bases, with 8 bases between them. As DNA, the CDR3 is TGTGCCAGCAGTCGGGGAGACACTGAAGCTTTCTTT. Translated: CASSRGDTEAFF.

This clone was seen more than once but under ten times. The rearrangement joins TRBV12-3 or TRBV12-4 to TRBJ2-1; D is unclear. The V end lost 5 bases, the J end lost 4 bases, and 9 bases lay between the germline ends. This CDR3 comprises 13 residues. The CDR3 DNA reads TGTGCCAGCAGTCAAAACAGATACAATGAGCAGTTCTTC. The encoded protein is CASSQNRYNEQFF.

This chain's CDR3 is CASSPRQGTLSGANVLTF. The CDR3 DNA sequence: TGTGCCAGCTCACCACGACAGGGGACCCTATCTGGGGCCAACGTCCTGACTTTC. The chain combines TRBV18 with TRBJ2-6; 8 bases agree with TRBD1. J lost 1 base, V lost 1 base, and 6 bases had no gene match. This CDR3 is 18 amino acids long. Looked up from germline, CDR1 is KGHSH and CDR2 is LQKENI.

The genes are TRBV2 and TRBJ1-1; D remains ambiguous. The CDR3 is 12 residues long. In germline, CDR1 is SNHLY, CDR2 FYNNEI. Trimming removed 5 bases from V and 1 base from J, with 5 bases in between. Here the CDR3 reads CASSYRNTEAFF. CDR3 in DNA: TGTGCCAGCAGTTACAGGAACACTGAAGCTTTCTTT.

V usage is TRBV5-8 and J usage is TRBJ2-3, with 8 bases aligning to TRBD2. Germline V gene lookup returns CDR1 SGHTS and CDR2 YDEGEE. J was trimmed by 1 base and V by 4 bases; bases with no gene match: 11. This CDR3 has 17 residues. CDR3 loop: CASSLGLAPSGTDTQYF. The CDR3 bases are TGTGCCAGCAGCCTCGGACTAGCTCCCTCGGGCACAGATACGCAGTATTTT.

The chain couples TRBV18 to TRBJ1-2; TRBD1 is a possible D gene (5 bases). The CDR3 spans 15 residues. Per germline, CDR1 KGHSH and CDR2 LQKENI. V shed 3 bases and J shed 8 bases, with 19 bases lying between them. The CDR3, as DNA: TGTGCCAGCTCACCGATCGGGACTCCCCCGGGGGGCTACACCTTC. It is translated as CASSPIGTPPGGYTF.

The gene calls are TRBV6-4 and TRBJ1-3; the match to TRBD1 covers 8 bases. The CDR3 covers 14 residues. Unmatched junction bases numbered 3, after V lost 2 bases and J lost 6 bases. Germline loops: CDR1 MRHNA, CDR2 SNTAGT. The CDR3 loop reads CASSDVQGENTIYF. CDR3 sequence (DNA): TGTGCCAGCAGTGACGTACAGGGGGAAAACACCATATATTTT.

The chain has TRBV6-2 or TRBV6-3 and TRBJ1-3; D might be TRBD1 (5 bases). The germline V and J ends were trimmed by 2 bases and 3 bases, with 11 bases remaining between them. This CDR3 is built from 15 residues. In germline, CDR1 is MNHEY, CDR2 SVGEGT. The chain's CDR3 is CASSYRGVGGNTIYF. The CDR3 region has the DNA TGTGCCAGCAGTTACCGGGGGGTAGGTGGAAACACCATATATTTT.

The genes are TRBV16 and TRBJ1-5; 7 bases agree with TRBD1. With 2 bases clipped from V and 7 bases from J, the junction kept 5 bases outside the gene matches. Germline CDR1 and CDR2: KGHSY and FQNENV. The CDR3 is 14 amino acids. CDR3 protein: CASSQERQGQPQHF. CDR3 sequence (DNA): TGTGCCAGCAGCCAAGAGAGACAGGGCCAGCCCCAGCATTTT.

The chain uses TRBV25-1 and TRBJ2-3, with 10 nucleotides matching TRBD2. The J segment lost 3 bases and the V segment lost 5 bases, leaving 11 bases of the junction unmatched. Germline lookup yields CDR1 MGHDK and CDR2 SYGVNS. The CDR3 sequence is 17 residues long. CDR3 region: CASSSPSGRASTDTQYF. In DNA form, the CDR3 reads TGTGCCAGCAGTTCACCGAGCGGGAGGGCCAGTACAGATACGCAGTATTTT.

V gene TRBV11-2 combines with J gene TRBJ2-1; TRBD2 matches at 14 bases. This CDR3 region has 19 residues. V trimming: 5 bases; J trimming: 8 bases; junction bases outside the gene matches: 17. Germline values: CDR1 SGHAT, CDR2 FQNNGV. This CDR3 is CASSPGTSGSVVGRDEQFF. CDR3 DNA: TGTGCCAGCAGCCCAGGGACTAGCGGGAGTGTTGTGGGTCGCGATGAGCAGTTCTTC.

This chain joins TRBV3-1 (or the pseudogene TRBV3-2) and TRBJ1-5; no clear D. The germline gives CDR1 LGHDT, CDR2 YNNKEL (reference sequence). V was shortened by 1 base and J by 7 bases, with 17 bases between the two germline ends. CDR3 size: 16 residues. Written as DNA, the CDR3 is TGTGCCAGCAGCCAAGGCAACACCCCGGCGCGGCAGCCCCAGCATTTT. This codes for CASSQGNTPARQPQHF.

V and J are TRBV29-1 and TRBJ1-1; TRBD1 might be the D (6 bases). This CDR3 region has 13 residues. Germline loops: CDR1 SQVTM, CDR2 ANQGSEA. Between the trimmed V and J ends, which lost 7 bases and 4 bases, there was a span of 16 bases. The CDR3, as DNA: TGCAGCGCCAGAAAGGTAGGGGGCACTGAAGCTTTCTTT. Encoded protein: CSARKVGGTEAFF.

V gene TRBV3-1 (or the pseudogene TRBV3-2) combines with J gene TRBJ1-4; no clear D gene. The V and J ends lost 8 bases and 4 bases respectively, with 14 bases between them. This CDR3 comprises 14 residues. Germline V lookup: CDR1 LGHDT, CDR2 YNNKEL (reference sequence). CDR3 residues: CASQMGFFNEKLFF. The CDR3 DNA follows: TGTGCCAGCCAGATGGGCTTCTTTAATGAAAAACTGTTTTTT.

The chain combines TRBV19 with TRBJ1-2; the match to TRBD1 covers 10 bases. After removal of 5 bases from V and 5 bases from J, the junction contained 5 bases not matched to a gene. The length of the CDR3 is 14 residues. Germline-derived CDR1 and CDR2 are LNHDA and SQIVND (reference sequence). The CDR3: CASSVDRGPYGYTF. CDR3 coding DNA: TGTGCCAGTAGTGTCGACAGGGGGCCGTATGGCTACACCTTC. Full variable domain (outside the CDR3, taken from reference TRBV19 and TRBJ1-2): DGGITQSPKYLFRKEGQNVTLSCEQNLNHDAMYWYRQDPGQGLRLIYYSQIVNDFQKGDIAEGYSVSREKKESFPLTVTSAQKNPTAFYLCASSVDRGPYGYTFGSGTRLTVV.

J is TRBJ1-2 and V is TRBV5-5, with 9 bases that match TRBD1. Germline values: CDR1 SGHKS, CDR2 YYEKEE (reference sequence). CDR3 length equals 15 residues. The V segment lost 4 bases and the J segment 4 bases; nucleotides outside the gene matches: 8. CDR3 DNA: TGTGCCAGCAGCATCTCCGGGACAGGGATCTATGGCTACACCTTC. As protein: CASSISGTGIYGYTF.

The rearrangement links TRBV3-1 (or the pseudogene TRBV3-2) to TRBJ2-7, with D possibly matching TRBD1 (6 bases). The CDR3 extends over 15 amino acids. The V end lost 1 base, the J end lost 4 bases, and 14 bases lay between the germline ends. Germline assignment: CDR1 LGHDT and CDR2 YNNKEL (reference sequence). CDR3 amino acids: CASSQGILGQYEQYF. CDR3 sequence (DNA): TGTGCCAGCAGCCAAGGAATCCTTGGACAGTACGAGCAGTACTTC.

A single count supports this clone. This chain's CDR3 is CASSPAGQGGNTIYF. CDR3 coding DNA: TGTGCCAGCAGTCCCGCGGGACAGGGAGGAAACACCATATATTTT. This sequence joins TRBV2 and TRBJ1-3, with TRBD1 identical over 9 bases. The germline gives CDR1 SNHLY, CDR2 FYNNEI. The CDR3 is 15 residues long. V lost 5 bases to trimming and J lost 4 bases; unmatched junction nucleotides: 6.

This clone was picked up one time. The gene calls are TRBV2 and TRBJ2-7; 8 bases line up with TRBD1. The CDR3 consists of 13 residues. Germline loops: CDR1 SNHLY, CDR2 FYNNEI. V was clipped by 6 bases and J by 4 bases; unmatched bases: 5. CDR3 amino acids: CASRRTGSYEQYF. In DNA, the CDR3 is TGTGCCAGCAGGAGGACAGGGTCATACGAGCAGTACTTC.

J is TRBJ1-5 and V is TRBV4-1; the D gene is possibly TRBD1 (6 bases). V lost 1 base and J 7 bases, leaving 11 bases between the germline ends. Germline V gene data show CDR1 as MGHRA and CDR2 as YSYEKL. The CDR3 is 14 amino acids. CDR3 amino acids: CASSQAGVKQPQHF. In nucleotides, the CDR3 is TGCGCCAGCAGCCAAGCAGGGGTGAAACAGCCCCAGCATTTT.

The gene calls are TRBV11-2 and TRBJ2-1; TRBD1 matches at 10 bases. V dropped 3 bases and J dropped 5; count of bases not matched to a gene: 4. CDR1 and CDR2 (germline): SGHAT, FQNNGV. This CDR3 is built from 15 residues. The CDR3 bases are TGTGCCAGCAGCTTTGACAGGGGGCGTCACAATGAGCAGTTCTTC. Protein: CASSFDRGRHNEQFF.

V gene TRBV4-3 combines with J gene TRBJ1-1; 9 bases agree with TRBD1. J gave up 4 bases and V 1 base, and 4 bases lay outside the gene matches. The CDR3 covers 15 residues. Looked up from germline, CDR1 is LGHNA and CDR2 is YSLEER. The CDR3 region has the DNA TGCGCCAGCAGCCAAGCAGGACAGGGGTCCACTGAAGCTTTCTTT. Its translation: CASSQAGQGSTEAFF.